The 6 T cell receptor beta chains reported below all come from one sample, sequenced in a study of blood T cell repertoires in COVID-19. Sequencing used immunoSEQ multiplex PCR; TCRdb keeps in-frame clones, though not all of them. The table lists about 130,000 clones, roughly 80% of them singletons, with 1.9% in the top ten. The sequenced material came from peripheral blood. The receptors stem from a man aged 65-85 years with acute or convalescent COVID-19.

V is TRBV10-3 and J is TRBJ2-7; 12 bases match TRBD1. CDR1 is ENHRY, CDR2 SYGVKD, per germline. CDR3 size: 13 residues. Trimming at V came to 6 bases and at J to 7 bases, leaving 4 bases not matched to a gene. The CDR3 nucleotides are TGTGCCATCAGGGGGACAGGGGGCGGGGAGCAGTACTTC. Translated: CAIRGTGGGEQYF.

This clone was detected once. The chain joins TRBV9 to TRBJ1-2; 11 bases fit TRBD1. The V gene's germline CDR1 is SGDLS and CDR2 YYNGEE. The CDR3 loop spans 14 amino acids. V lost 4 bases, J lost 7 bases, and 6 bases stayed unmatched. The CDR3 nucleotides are TGTGCCAGCAGCACCAGGACAGGGGGCACTGGCTACACCTTC. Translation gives CASSTRTGGTGYTF.

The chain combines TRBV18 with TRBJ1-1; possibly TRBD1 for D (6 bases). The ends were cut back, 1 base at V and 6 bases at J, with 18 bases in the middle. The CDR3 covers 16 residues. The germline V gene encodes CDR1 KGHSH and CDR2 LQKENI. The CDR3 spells CASSPRIRGGWSEAFF. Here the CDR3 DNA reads TGTGCCAGCTCACCACGGATCCGTGGGGGCTGGTCTGAAGCTTTCTTT.

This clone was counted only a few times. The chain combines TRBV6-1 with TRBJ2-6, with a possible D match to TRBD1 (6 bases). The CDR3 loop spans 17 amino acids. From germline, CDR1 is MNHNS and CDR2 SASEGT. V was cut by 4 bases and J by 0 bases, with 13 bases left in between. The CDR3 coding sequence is TGTGCCAGCAGTGCAACACAGGGTCCCTCTGGGGCCAACGTCCTGACTTTC. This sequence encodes CASSATQGPSGANVLTF.

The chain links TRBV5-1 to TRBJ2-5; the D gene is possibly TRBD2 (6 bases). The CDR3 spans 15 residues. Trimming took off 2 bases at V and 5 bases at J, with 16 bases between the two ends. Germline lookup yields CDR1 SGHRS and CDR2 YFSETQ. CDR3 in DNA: TGCGCCAGCAGCTTTGCGGGGCGGGCGCCTGAGACCCAGTACTTC. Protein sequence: CASSFAGRAPETQYF.

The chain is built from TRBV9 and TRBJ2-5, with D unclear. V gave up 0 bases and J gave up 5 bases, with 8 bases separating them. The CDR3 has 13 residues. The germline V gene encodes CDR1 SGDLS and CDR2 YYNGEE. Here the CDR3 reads CASSVAVGETQYF. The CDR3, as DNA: TGTGCCAGCAGCGTAGCCGTCGGGGAGACCCAGTACTTC.